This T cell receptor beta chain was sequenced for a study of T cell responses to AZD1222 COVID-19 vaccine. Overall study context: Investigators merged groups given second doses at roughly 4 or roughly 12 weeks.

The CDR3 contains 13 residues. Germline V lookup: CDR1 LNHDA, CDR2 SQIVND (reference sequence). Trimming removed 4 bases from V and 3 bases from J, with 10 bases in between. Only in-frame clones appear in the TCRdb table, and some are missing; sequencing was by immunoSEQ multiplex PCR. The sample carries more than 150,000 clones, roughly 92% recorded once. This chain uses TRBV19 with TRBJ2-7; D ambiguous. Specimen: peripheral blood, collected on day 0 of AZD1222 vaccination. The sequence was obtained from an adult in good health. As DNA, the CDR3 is TGTGCCAGTAGTACCGGTGGCTACTACGAGCAGTACTTC. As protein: CASSTGGYYEQYF. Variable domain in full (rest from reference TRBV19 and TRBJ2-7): DGGITQSPKYLFRKEGQNVTLSCEQNLNHDAMYWYRQDPGQGLRLIYYSQIVNDFQKGDIAEGYSVSREKKESFPLTVTSAQKNPTAFYLCASSTGGYYEQYFGPGTRLTVT.